The following is a T cell receptor (beta chain) sequence with its context. Both 60 Vbeta primers and 13 Jbeta primers went into the PCR. This table comes from immunoSEQ multiplex PCR, and its TCRdb copy is limited to in-frame clones, with some not included. Of 150,000 to 200,000 clones in the sample, around four fifths were seen once. Looked up from germline, CDR1 is SGHAT and CDR2 is FQNNGV. The length of the CDR3 is 15 residues. Losses at the gene ends were 6 bases for V and 3 bases for J; bases not matched to a gene: 7. The data are from a study of cytomegalovirus exposure and HLA in healthy donors.

Sequencing was carried out using PBMCs. The source of this sequence is a man aged 18 to 35 in good health and CMV-seropositive. This chain connects TRBV11-2 to TRBJ1-4; 7 nucleotides match TRBD1. Written as DNA, the CDR3 is TGTGCCAGCAGGACCGACAGGGACCCTAATGAAAAACTGTTTTTT. Translated: CASRTDRDPNEKLFF.